The 6 T cell receptor beta chains reported below all come from one sample, sequenced in a study of shared clonotypes between healthy human individuals. The data were produced by immunoSEQ multiplex PCR, yet TCRdb's version contains in-frame clones alone and is incomplete. The sample records some 1,600,000 clones, 95% to 99% being singletons. Material for sequencing was naive CD4+ T cells sorted from blood. Subset given: CD45RA+ positively selected. These receptors all come from a man under 40 in good health.

This clone was seen a single time. The V call is TRBV28, the J call TRBJ1-5, with 7 bases fitting TRBD1. V trimming: 6 bases; J trimming: 0 bases; junction bases outside the gene matches: 2. Germline lookup yields CDR1 MDHEN and CDR2 SYDVKM. There are 14 residues in the CDR3. The CDR3 loop reads CASRTGNSNQPQHF. DNA for the CDR3: TGTGCCAGCAGGACAGGGAATAGCAATCAGCCCCAGCATTTT. Filled out from reference TRBV28 and TRBJ1-5, the complete variable domain reads DVKVTQSSRYLVKRTGEKVFLECVQDMDHENMFWYRQDPGLGLRLIYFSYDVKMKEKGDIPEGYSVSREKKERFSLILESASTNQTSMYLCASRTGNSNQPQHFGDGTRLSIL.

This sequence joins TRBV5-1 and TRBJ2-7, with D unclear. Germline CDR1 is SGHRS and CDR2 is YFSETQ. CDR3 length: 14 amino acids. V lost 3 bases to trimming and J lost 5 bases, with 15 bases between them. CDR3 coding DNA: TGCGCCAGCAGCTGGCCCATAGACGGCGACGAGCAGTACTTC. Amino acids: CASSWPIDGDEQYF.

V usage is TRBV6-5 and J usage is TRBJ2-7; TRBD2 agrees at 8 bases. The germline V gene encodes CDR1 MNHEY and CDR2 SVGAGI. This CDR3 region has 16 residues. The V gene end was trimmed by 2 bases and the J gene end by 3 bases; junction bases not matched to a gene: 9. CDR3 DNA sequence: TGTGCCAGCAGTTACAGACCAGGGCTAGCGGGCTACGAGCAGTACTTC. Protein sequence: CASSYRPGLAGYEQYF.

The chain recombines TRBV6-5 with TRBJ2-7, with D possibly TRBD1 on 6 matching bases. CDR3 length: 15 residues. The germline V and J ends were trimmed by 4 bases and 2 bases, with 15 bases remaining between them. CDR1 is MNHEY, CDR2 SVGAGI, per germline. The CDR3 nucleotides are TGTGCCAGCAGTTCCCCGTCAGGGGTAGCCTACGAGCAGTACTTC. This codes for CASSSPSGVAYEQYF.

Of note for this clone: The same CDR3 also results from other DNA sequences found in this sample. The V gene is TRBV30, the J gene TRBJ2-5, with TRBD1 matching 7 bases. The CDR3 length is 14 residues. V trimming: 1 base; J trimming: 1 base; junction bases outside the gene matches: 3. Looked up from germline, CDR1 is GTSNPN and CDR2 is SVGIG (reference sequence). The DNA for the CDR3 is TGTGCCTGGAGTGGAGGGGGCGGCCAAGAGACCCAGTACTTC. This gives the protein CAWSGGGGQETQYF.

The V gene is TRBV5-1, the J gene TRBJ2-2; 12 nucleotides align to TRBD2. This CDR3 contains 17 residues. J gave up 6 bases and V 4 bases, and 10 bases lay outside the gene matches. Germline values: CDR1 SGHRS, CDR2 YFSETQ. CDR3 nucleotides: TGCGCCAGCAGCACACGGACTAGCGGGACAGAGGCCGGGGAGCTGTTTTTT. Encoded protein: CASSTRTSGTEAGELFF.